Following are 15 T cell receptor beta chains from one sample sequenced in a study of neurological immune-mediated disorders. MiXCR, run by TCRdb on the 5' RACE reads, gives a single entry per CDR3 protein. Of about 59,000 distinct CDR3 sequences in the sample, roughly 13% were seen once. Sequences were obtained from PBMCs. The receptors were gathered from a woman in her sixties with HTLV-1-associated myelopathy (HAM/TSP).

Many counts were recorded for this clonotype. The chain joins TRBV20-1 to TRBJ2-1; D uncertain. CDR3 length: 17 residues. V dropped 3 bases and J dropped 0 bases, with 18 bases sitting between them. CDR1 is DFQATT, CDR2 SNEGSKA, per germline (reference sequence). As DNA, the CDR3 is TGCAGTGCTAGGTCACGGAGTAGCCGCTCCTCCTACAATGAGCAGTTCTTC. This sequence encodes CSARSRSSRSSYNEQFF.

This clonotype was counted many times. This chain uses TRBV28 with TRBJ1-5; 9 positions match TRBD1. The germline CDR1 and CDR2 sequences are MDHEN and SYDVKM. Unmatched junction bases numbered 8, after V lost 7 bases and J lost 7 bases. The CDR3 has 14 amino acids. In DNA, the CDR3 is TGTGCCAGCAATACAGGGGGCGGATTCCAGCCCCAGCATTTT. Translation gives CASNTGGGFQPQHF.

This clonotype showed up many times. The rearrangement links TRBV4-1 to TRBJ2-2, with D possibly matching TRBD1 (6 bases). Trimming stripped 2 bases from V and 1 base from J, with 8 bases between. The CDR3 has 15 amino acids. Germline CDR1 reads MGHRA; CDR2 reads YSYEKL. CDR3 sequence (DNA): TGCGCCAGCAGCCAACCGACAGGGAACACCGGGGAGCTGTTTTTT. Its translation is CASSQPTGNTGELFF.

The chain joins TRBV14 to TRBJ2-1; 9 bases align to TRBD2. The germline CDR1 and CDR2 sequences are SGHDN and FVKESK. There are 15 residues in the CDR3. The J segment lost 1 base and the V segment lost 4 bases, leaving 2 bases of the junction unmatched. The CDR3 sequence is CASSPSGTSYNEQFF. As DNA, the CDR3 is TGTGCCAGCAGCCCTAGCGGGACTTCCTACAATGAGCAGTTCTTC.

At least ten counts were recorded for this clonotype. The J gene is TRBJ2-1, the V gene TRBV10-3, with TRBD1 matching 8 bases. V was pared by 6 bases and J by 6 bases, with 7 bases of the junction left unmatched. The CDR3 runs 14 residues. CDR1 ENHRY and CDR2 SYGVKD come from the germline V gene. CDR3 nucleotides: TGTGCCATCAGGATGGACAGGGTGGGCAATGAGCAGTTCTTC. Translating gives CAIRMDRVGNEQFF.

V and J are TRBV7-2 and TRBJ2-5; 8 bases are a match to TRBD2. Germline V gene lookup returns CDR1 SGHTA and CDR2 FQGNSA. The CDR3 runs 15 residues. V dropped 6 bases and J dropped 7; count of bases not matched to a gene: 13. CDR3 bases: TGTGCCAGCAGGGTAGCGGGGAAGAGTCTGGCGACCCAGTACTTC. It codes for CASRVAGKSLATQYF.

In this sample, this clonotype turned up many times. Here the CDR3 reads CASSLTATSYNEQFF. The CDR3, as DNA: TGTGCCAGCAGCTTAACTGCGACCTCCTACAATGAGCAGTTCTTC. The chain carries TRBV7-3 and TRBJ2-1; D uncertain. The CDR3 length is 15 residues. Germline CDR1 SGHTA, CDR2 FQGTGA. V was cut by 0 bases and J by 0 bases, with 6 bases left in between.

This clonotype was recorded at least ten times. The chain joins TRBV4-2 to TRBJ1-2, with D unclear. Germline CDR1 and CDR2: LGHNA and YNFKEQ. The CDR3 runs to 14 residues. Trimming removed 0 bases at V and 6 bases at J, with 11 bases between. The DNA of the CDR3 is TGTGCCAGCAGCCAAGATGCCCAAATTAATGGCTACACCTTC. This gives the protein CASSQDAQINGYTF.

The sample holds many counts of this clonotype. This chain joins TRBV10-3 and TRBJ1-1, with 7 bases aligning to TRBD1. V shed 11 bases, J shed 4 bases, and the junction held 10 bases outside the gene matches. Germline V lookup: CDR1 ENHRY, CDR2 SYGVKD. The CDR3 sequence is 13 residues long. CDR3 loop: CAAGSGTATEAFF. CDR3 sequence (DNA): TGTGCCGCCGGGTCCGGGACAGCCACTGAAGCTTTCTTT.

The chain combines TRBV15 with TRBJ1-5; D gene unclear. V dropped 3 bases and J dropped 11 bases, with 14 bases sitting between them. The length of the CDR3 is 13 residues. Germline CDR1 and CDR2: LNHNV and YYDKDF (reference sequence). The CDR3 region has the DNA TGTGCCACCAGCAGGGAACGAAATCGGACCCAGCATTTT. Its protein is CATSRERNRTQHF.

This clonotype was observed many times. The chain has TRBV5-1 and TRBJ2-7, with TRBD1 matching over 8 bases. The CDR3 sequence is 14 residues long. Germline V gene data show CDR1 as SGHRS and CDR2 as YFSETQ. V shed 3 bases and J 2 bases; nucleotides not matched to a gene: 4. The CDR3 reads CASSSDRVAYEQYF. The CDR3 DNA reads TGCGCCAGCAGCTCGGACAGGGTAGCCTACGAGCAGTACTTC.

This clonotype has at least ten counts. The chain recombines TRBV4-2 with TRBJ2-1; D unclear. V dropped 0 bases and J dropped 2 bases, with 14 bases sitting between them. Germline V gene data show CDR1 as LGHNA and CDR2 as YNFKEQ. The CDR3 sequence is 17 residues long. CDR3 in DNA: TGTGCCAGCAGCCAAGATAATGGCGGCTCCGCCTACAATGAGCAGTTCTTC. Residues: CASSQDNGGSAYNEQFF.

This clonotype was counted many times. The CDR3 is CASSPHDWVANTGELFF. As DNA, the CDR3 is TGTGCCAGCAGTCCACACGACTGGGTCGCGAACACCGGGGAGCTGTTTTTT. The V and J genes are TRBV28 and TRBJ2-2; D is uncertain. This CDR3 region has 17 residues. The germline V gene encodes CDR1 MDHEN and CDR2 SYDVKM. The V gene lost 5 bases and the J gene lost 0 bases, with 16 bases spanning the gap.

This clonotype appeared many times. CDR3: CASSPRTGVGTDTQYF. Written as DNA, the CDR3 is TGTGCCAGCAGTCCTCGGACAGGGGTGGGGACAGATACGCAGTATTTT. The chain has TRBV6-1 and TRBJ2-3, with 9 bases matching TRBD1. The CDR3 length is 16 residues. From germline, CDR1 is MNHNS and CDR2 SASEGT. The J segment lost 3 bases and the V segment lost 5 bases, leaving 9 bases of the junction unmatched.

This clonotype was observed at least ten times. This chain joins TRBV20-1 and TRBJ2-1; TRBD1 matches 10 bases. V trimming: 5 bases; J trimming: 7 bases; junction bases outside the gene matches: 11. Germline V gene lookup returns CDR1 DFQATT and CDR2 SNEGSKA (reference sequence). The length of the CDR3 is 15 residues. CDR3 residues: CSARRPGQGWNEQFF. CDR3 DNA: TGCAGTGCTCGAAGACCGGGACAGGGGTGGAATGAGCAGTTCTTC.